These 22 T cell receptor beta chains were sequenced from one sample in a study of blood T cell repertoires in COVID-19 (dated by TCRdb to 2018 to 2020). Libraries were made using the immunoSEQ multiplex PCR assay. In TCRdb, the immuneACCESS table is reduced to in-frame sequences with V and J assigned. These tables do not hold every clone; where another copy was compared, an unresolved V gene accounts for under half, and the others remain unexplained. The table for this sample lists 84,000 or so clones; roughly 80% of them were counted only once. In total, the top ten clones hold less than 20% of the sample. Sequenced material: peripheral blood. These TCRs come from a woman aged 80 or over with acute or convalescent COVID-19.

The rearrangement joins TRBV7-2 to TRBJ1-2; TRBD1 aligns across 8 bases. Germline CDR1 is SGHTA and CDR2 is FQGNSA. The ends lost 5 bases at V and 4 bases at J; junction bases unmatched: 6. This CDR3 has 14 residues. CDR3 protein: CASSRRGRGYGYTF. The CDR3 nucleotides read TGTGCCAGCAGCCGCAGGGGGCGCGGCTATGGCTACACCTTC.

This clone occurred once. The chain links TRBV3-1 (or the pseudogene TRBV3-2) to TRBJ1-2, with D tentatively TRBD1 (6 bases). This CDR3 region has 14 residues. Trimming cost V 1 base and J 5 bases, with 11 bases left between them. Per germline, CDR1 LGHDT and CDR2 YNNKEL (reference sequence). The CDR3 protein is CASSQVGGRYGYTF. CDR3 DNA: TGTGCCAGCAGCCAAGTCGGGGGGCGGTATGGCTACACCTTC.

This chain uses TRBV30 with TRBJ2-1, with a possible D match to TRBD2 (5 bases). Germline V gene lookup returns CDR1 GTSNPN and CDR2 SVGIG (reference sequence). The CDR3 has 14 residues. In nucleotides, the CDR3 is TGTGCTACCGCGGACTCAAACAAAAACAATGAGCAGTTCTTC. The encoded protein is CATADSNKNNEQFF.

The rearrangement uses TRBV19 and TRBJ2-3, with TRBD1 identical over 7 bases. V lost 7 bases to trimming and J lost 2 bases; unmatched junction nucleotides: 9. Germline V gene data show CDR1 as LNHDA and CDR2 as SQIVND (reference sequence). There are 15 residues in the CDR3. CDR3: CASTSGQRITDTQYF. CDR3 bases: TGTGCCAGTACCTCGGGACAGAGAATCACAGATACGCAGTATTTT.

The chain links TRBV28 to TRBJ1-2; 12 bases fit TRBD1. The length of the CDR3 is 13 residues. Germline values: CDR1 MDHEN, CDR2 SYDVKM. The J segment lost 8 bases and the V segment lost 6 bases, leaving 4 bases of the junction unmatched. The CDR3 protein is CASSRDRGHGYTF. In nucleotides, the CDR3 is TGTGCCAGCAGCCGGGACAGGGGGCACGGCTACACCTTC.

V is TRBV10-2 and J is TRBJ1-1, with a tentative D call TRBD1 (6 bases). CDR1 is WSHSY, CDR2 SAAADI, per germline. Trimming left V 2 bases short and J 8 bases short, with 9 bases between. The CDR3 spans 12 residues. CDR3 bases: TGCGCCAGCAGTGAGACAGGGTCAGAAGCTTTCTTT. It yields the protein CASSETGSEAFF.

The chain uses TRBV6-5 and TRBJ2-5; 7 positions agree with TRBD2. The CDR3 runs 14 residues. V was pared by 5 bases and J by 4 bases, with 7 bases of the junction left unmatched. Germline-derived CDR1 and CDR2 are MNHEY and SVGAGI. CDR3 sequence: CASSQTSPGETQYF. The CDR3 DNA reads as TGTGCCAGCAGTCAGACTAGCCCGGGAGAGACCCAGTACTTC.

The genes are TRBV29-1 and TRBJ2-1; TRBD2 matches at 7 bases. V lost 8 bases to trimming and J lost 4 bases; unmatched junction nucleotides: 11. The CDR3 runs 14 residues. Germline CDR1 is SQVTM and CDR2 is ANQGSEA. CDR3: CSLASGGRYNEQFF. In DNA form, the CDR3 reads TGCAGCCTAGCCTCGGGGGGAAGGTACAATGAGCAGTTCTTC.

The chain is built from TRBV19 and TRBJ1-4; no reliable D call. With 3 bases removed from V and 0 bases from J, the gap between germline ends came to 8 bases. The CDR3 is 15 amino acids. Looked up from germline, CDR1 is LNHDA and CDR2 is SQIVND (reference sequence). The CDR3 here is CASSIVFATNEKLFF. For the CDR3, the DNA is TGTGCCAGTAGTATTGTCTTTGCAACTAATGAAAAACTGTTTTTT. The full variable domain, its missing parts supplied by reference TRBV19 and TRBJ1-4, is DGGITQSPKYLFRKEGQNVTLSCEQNLNHDAMYWYRQDPGQGLRLIYYSQIVNDFQKGDIAEGYSVSREKKESFPLTVTSAQKNPTAFYLCASSIVFATNEKLFFGSGTQLSVL.

The chain is built from TRBV3-1 (or the pseudogene TRBV3-2) and TRBJ1-1; no definite D call. The germline V and J ends were trimmed by 1 base and 2 bases, with 2 bases remaining between them. CDR3 size: 12 residues. The germline gives CDR1 LGHDT, CDR2 YNNKEL (reference sequence). CDR3 amino acids: CASSQANTEAFF. The DNA of the CDR3 is TGTGCCAGCAGCCAAGCAAACACTGAAGCTTTCTTT.

Written as DNA, the CDR3 is TGTGCCAGCAGCACGACAGGGGGCATTCAGGCCGGGGAGCTGTTTTTT. Its translation is CASSTTGGIQAGELFF. The V gene is TRBV9, the J gene TRBJ2-2; 10 bases match TRBD1. There are 16 residues in the CDR3. The J segment lost 6 bases and the V segment lost 4 bases, leaving 9 bases of the junction unmatched. Germline assignment: CDR1 SGDLS and CDR2 YYNGEE.

The chain recombines TRBV5-4 with TRBJ2-3, with TRBD2 matching over 11 bases. The CDR3 is 16 amino acids. CDR1 and CDR2 (germline): SGHNT, YYREEE (reference sequence). V shed 4 bases and J 2 bases; nucleotides not matched to a gene: 6. This chain's CDR3 is CASSTLAGGDTDTQYF. For the CDR3, the DNA is TGTGCCAGCAGCACCTTAGCGGGGGGGGACACAGATACGCAGTATTTT.

Written as DNA, the CDR3 is TGTGCCAGCAGTTACCTCTCCCGTAATGAAAAACTGTTTTTT. Translation: CASSYLSRNEKLFF. The chain couples TRBV6-6 to TRBJ1-4; no clear D. The CDR3 is 14 residues long. Germline CDR1 is MNHNY and CDR2 is SVGAGI (reference sequence). V lost 2 bases and J 4 bases, leaving 8 bases between the germline ends.

The gene calls are TRBV19 and TRBJ1-5; weak D call: TRBD1 (6 bases). Germline assignment: CDR1 LNHDA and CDR2 SQIVND (reference sequence). The CDR3 has 16 residues. V dropped 4 bases and J dropped 6 bases, with 19 bases sitting between them. The CDR3 region is CASSKGRGAIGQPQHF. The CDR3 DNA sequence: TGTGCCAGTAGTAAGGGTCGGGGGGCGATAGGTCAGCCCCAGCATTTT.

This clone was detected only once. V gene TRBV18 combines with J gene TRBJ2-5, with a tentative D call TRBD2 (6 bases). The CDR3 has 14 amino acids. Per germline, CDR1 KGHSH and CDR2 LQKENI. V was pared by 1 base and J by 3 bases, with 9 bases between. The CDR3 nucleotides are TGTGCCAGCTCACCACTGGAGGGAGAAGAGACCCAGTACTTC. It is translated as CASSPLEGEETQYF.

V and J are TRBV24-1 and TRBJ2-2, with D maybe TRBD2 (5 bases). The CDR3 covers 16 residues. Trimming pared 2 bases from V and 0 bases from J, leaving 9 bases between. Germline assignment: CDR1 KGHDR and CDR2 SFDVKD. CDR3 nucleotide sequence: TGTGCCACCAGTGATTGGATAGCGACGAACACCGGGGAGCTGTTTTTT. Translating gives CATSDWIATNTGELFF.

This chain links TRBV21-1 with TRBJ1-6; TRBD1 is the table's D call and was not checked against the DNA. TRBV21-1 is a documented pseudogene. The CDR3 is 19 amino acids. The CDR3 DNA reads TGTGCCAGCAGCAAAGAGTCTCCCTGGGGCCGACAAGAATTCTCACCCCTCCACTTT. Translating gives CASSKESPWGRQEFSPLHF.

A note on this clone: The DNA is omitted, as the CDR3 cannot be located on it reliably, and the CDR3 follows TCRdb's listing. The chain recombines TRBV6-5 with TRBJ1-3; the table assigns TRBD1, which was not confirmed against the DNA. The CDR3 length is 16 residues, termini included. Germline loops: CDR1 MNHEY, CDR2 SVGAGI. CDR3: CASSSSWARSGNTIYF.

The chain recombines TRBV10-3 with TRBJ2-7, with TRBD2 matching 11 bases. Trimming cost V 6 bases and J 2 bases; bases outside gene matches: 3. The CDR3 consists of 14 residues. CDR1 is ENHRY and CDR2 is SYGVKD in the germline V gene. Here the CDR3 reads CAIRISGGAYEQYF. DNA for the CDR3: TGTGCCATCAGGATTAGCGGGGGGGCCTACGAGCAGTACTTC.

The V and J genes are TRBV4-3 and TRBJ2-7, with 11 bases matching TRBD2. The CDR3 loop spans 19 amino acids. Losses at the gene ends were 0 bases for V and 4 bases for J; bases not matched to a gene: 14. Germline CDR1 is LGHNA and CDR2 is YSLEER. CDR3 residues: CASSQDLAGGFNKLYEQYF. The CDR3 nucleotides are TGCGCCAGCAGCCAAGACCTAGCGGGGGGCTTTAACAAATTGTACGAGCAGTACTTC.

The chain employs TRBV29-1 and TRBJ2-2, with 9 positions matching TRBD1. Germline CDR1 and CDR2: SQVTM and ANQGSEA. V was pared by 4 bases and J by 7 bases, with 7 bases of the junction left unmatched. The CDR3 spans 14 residues. The CDR3 here is CSVGTGGSGGELFF. CDR3 in DNA: TGCAGCGTTGGAACAGGGGGCTCGGGCGGGGAGCTGTTTTTT.

The chain employs TRBV28 and TRBJ1-6, with D possibly TRBD1 on 5 matching bases. The ends were cut back, 10 bases at V and 10 bases at J, with 17 bases in the middle. Germline V lookup: CDR1 MDHEN, CDR2 SYDVKM. This CDR3 region has 13 residues. CDR3 residues: CATLAGEGSPLHF. As DNA, the CDR3 is TGTGCCACTCTGGCCGGGGAGGGGTCACCCCTCCACTTT.